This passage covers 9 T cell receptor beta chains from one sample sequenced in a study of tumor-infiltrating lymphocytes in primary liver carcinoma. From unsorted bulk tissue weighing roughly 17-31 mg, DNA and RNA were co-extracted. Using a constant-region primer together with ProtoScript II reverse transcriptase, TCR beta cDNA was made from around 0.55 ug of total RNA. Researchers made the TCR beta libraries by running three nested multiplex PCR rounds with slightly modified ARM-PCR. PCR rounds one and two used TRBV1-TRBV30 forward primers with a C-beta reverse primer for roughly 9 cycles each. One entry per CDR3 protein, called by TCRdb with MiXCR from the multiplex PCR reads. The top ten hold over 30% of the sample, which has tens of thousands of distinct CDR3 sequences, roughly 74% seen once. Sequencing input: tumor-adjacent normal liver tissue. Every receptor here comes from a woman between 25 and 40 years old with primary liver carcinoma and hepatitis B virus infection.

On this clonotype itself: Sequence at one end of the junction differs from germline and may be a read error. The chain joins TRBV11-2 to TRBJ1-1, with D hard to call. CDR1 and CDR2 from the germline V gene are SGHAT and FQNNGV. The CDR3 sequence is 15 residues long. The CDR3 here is CASSLVRGFYTGASF. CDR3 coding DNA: TGTGCCAGCAGCTTAGTCCGGGGATTTTACACTGGAGCTTCCTTT. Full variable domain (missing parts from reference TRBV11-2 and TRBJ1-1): EAGVAQSPRYKIIEKRQSVAFWCNPISGHATLYWYQQILGQGPKLLIQFQNNGVVDDSQLPKDRFSAERLKGVDSTLKIQPAKLEDSAVYLCASSLVRGFYTGASFGQGTRLTVV.

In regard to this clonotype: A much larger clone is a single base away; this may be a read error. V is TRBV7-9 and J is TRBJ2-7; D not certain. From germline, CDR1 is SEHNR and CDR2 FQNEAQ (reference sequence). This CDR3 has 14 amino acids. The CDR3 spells CASNLDPFSYEQYF. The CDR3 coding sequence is TGTGCCAGCAACTTAGACCCATTCTCCTACGAGCAGTACTTC.

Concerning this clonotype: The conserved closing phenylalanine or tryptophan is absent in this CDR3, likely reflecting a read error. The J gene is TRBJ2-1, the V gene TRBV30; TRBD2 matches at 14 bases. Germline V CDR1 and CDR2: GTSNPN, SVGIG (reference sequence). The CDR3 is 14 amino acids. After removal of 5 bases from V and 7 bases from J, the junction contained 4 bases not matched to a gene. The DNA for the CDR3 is TGTGCCTGGGACGGGACTAGCGGGAGTAATGAGCAGTTCCTC. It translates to CAWDGTSGSNEQFL.

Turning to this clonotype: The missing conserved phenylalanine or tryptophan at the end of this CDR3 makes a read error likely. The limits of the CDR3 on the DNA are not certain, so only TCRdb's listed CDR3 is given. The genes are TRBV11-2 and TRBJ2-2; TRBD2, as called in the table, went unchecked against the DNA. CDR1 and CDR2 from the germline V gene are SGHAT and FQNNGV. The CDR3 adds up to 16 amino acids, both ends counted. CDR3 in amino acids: CASSSTHSGRSGEPFI.

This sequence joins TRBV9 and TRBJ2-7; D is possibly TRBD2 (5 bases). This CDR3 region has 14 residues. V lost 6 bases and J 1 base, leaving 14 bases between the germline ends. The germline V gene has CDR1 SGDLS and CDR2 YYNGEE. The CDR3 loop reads CASNAGGESYEQYF. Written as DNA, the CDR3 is TGTGCCAGCAATGCGGGTGGTGAGTCCTACGAGCAGTACTTC. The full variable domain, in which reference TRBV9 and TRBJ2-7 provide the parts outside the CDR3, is DSGVTQTPKHLITATGQRVTLRCSPRSGDLSVYWYQQSLDQGLQFLIQYYNGEERAKGNILERFSAQQFPDLHSELNLSSLELGDSALYFCASNAGGESYEQYFGPGTRLTVT.

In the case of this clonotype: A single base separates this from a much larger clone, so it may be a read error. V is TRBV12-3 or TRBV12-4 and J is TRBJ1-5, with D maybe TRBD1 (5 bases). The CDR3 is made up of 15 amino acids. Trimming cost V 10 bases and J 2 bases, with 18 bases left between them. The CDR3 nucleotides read TGTGCCAACACCCAGCAGGGTTTGGGCAATCAGCCCCAGCATTTT. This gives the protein CANTQQGLGNQPQHF.

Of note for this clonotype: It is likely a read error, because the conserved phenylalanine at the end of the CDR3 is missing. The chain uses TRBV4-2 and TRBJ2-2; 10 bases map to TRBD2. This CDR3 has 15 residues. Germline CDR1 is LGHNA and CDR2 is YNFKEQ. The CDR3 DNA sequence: TGTGTCTGCAGCTCTCTAACTAGCGGGGCCGGGGAGCTGTTTGTT. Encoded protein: CVCSSLTSGAGELFV.

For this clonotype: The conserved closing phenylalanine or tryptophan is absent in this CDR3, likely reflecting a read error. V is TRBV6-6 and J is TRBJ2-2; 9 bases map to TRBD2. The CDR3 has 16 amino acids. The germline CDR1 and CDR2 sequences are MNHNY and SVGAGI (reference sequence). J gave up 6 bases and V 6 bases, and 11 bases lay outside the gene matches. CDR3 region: CASSPNEREVSGELFL. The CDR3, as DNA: TGTGCCAGCAGCCCCAATGAGCGGGAGGTTTCCGGGGAGCTGTTTCTT.

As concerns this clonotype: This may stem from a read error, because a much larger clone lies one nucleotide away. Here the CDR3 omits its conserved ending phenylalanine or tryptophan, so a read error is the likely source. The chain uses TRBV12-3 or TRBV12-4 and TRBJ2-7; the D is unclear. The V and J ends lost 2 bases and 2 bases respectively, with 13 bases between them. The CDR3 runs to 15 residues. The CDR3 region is CASSLLPSGTYEQYL. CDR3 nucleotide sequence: TGTGCCAGCAGTTTACTACCCTCTGGAACCTACGAGCAGTACCTC.